A single sample gave rise to the 7 T cell receptor beta chains below, sequenced in a study of early T cells in non-severe SARS-CoV-2 infection. TCRdb passed the 5' RACE reads through MiXCR, listing each CDR3 protein once. This sample has 100,000 or so distinct CDR3 sequences, with roughly 17% found just once. Specimen: whole blood, collected at baseline. The receptors here all came from an adult who was a healthcare worker with PCR-confirmed SARS-CoV-2 infection or an uninfected control (not recorded which).

This clonotype has more than one count but fewer than ten. Compared with germline, one end of the junction differs, possibly owing to a read error. This chain joins TRBV11-2 and TRBJ2-7; 7 nucleotides align to TRBD1. The CDR3 consists of 13 residues. The V gene's germline CDR1 is SGHAT and CDR2 FQNNGV. CDR3 DNA: TGTGTCAGCAGCGCGTACAGGGGAAGGGAGCAGTACTTC. It encodes CVSSAYRGREQYF.

This sequence joins TRBV7-6 and TRBJ1-5, with D perhaps matching TRBD1 (6 bases). The CDR3 has 14 amino acids. V lost 2 bases to trimming and J lost 5 bases, with 10 bases between them. The germline CDR1 and CDR2 sequences are SGHVS and FNYEAQ. As DNA, the CDR3 is TGTGCCAGCAGCTTATCAGGGGATGATCAGCCCCAGCATTTT. As protein: CASSLSGDDQPQHF.

CDR3 nucleotide sequence: TGCGCCAGCAGCCAAGATCGGGCTAGCAATGAGCAGTTCTTC. Its protein is CASSQDRASNEQFF. The V call is TRBV4-1, the J call TRBJ2-1; no firm D call. Germline V lookup: CDR1 MGHRA, CDR2 YSYEKL. The CDR3 spans 14 residues. V was shortened by 0 bases and J by 6 bases, with 9 bases between the two germline ends.

The genes are TRBV11-2 and TRBJ2-7, with D uncertain. V gave up 6 bases and J gave up 4 bases, with 10 bases separating them. The germline gives CDR1 SGHAT, CDR2 FQNNGV. The CDR3 contains 12 residues. The CDR3 region has the DNA TGTGCCAGCAGGCAAACGGCGTACGAGCAGTACTTC. This translates into CASRQTAYEQYF.

V usage is TRBV28 and J usage is TRBJ2-7; D is undetermined. The CDR3 runs 12 residues. Trimming stripped 3 bases from V and 4 bases from J, with 7 bases between. Germline values: CDR1 MDHEN, CDR2 SYDVKM. The CDR3 DNA sequence: TGTGCCAGCAGTTTCCAAAATTACGAGCAGTACTTC. Translating it yields CASSFQNYEQYF.

V usage is TRBV6-6 and J usage is TRBJ2-2; D remains unclear. V gave up 6 bases and J gave up 7 bases, with 18 bases separating them. The CDR3 consists of 15 residues. In germline, CDR1 is MNHNY, CDR2 SVGAGI (reference sequence). DNA for the CDR3: TGTGCCAGCAGGCAACAGAGACCCACCGGCGGGGAGCTGTTTTTT. As protein: CASRQQRPTGGELFF.

The table lists this clonotype with a few counts. The V and J genes are TRBV11-2 and TRBJ2-7; no firm D call. The V end lost 5 bases, the J end lost 2 bases, and 10 bases lay between the germline ends. The CDR3 runs 13 residues. Germline CDR1 SGHAT, CDR2 FQNNGV. CDR3 nucleotide sequence: TGTGCCAGCAGCCACCCCAGCACCTACGAGCAGTACTTC. Residues: CASSHPSTYEQYF.